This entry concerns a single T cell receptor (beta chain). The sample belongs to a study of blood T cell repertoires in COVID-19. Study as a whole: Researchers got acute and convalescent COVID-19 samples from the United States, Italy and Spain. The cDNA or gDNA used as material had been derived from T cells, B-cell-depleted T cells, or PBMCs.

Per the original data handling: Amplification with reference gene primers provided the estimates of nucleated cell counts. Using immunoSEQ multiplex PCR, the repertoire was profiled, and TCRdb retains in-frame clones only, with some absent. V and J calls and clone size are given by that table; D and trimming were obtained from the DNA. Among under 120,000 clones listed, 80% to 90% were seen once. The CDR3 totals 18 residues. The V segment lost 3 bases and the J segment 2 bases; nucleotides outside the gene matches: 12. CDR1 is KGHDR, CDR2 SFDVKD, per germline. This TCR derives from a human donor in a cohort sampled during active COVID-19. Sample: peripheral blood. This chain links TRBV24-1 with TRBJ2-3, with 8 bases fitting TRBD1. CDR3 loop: CATSDPKGTGGVTDTQYF. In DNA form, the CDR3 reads TGTGCCACCAGTGATCCCAAGGGCACAGGGGGAGTCACAGATACGCAGTATTTT.